The source of this T cell receptor beta chain is a study of T-cell memory formation after mild COVID-19. This clonotype was seen a few times. Antigen unknown. TCRdb itself ran the 5' RACE reads through MiXCR, one entry per CDR3 protein. Of about 300,000 distinct CDR3 sequences listed, less than 20% were seen once; the top ten hold 20% to 25%. V lost 3 bases to trimming and J lost 3 bases, with 16 bases between them. Germline CDR1 reads SGDLS; CDR2 reads YYNGEE. This CDR3 comprises 15 residues. The study's findings and limits: In pre-infection memory, a portion of responding clones appeared, which suggested that cross-reactive memory joined. Clones which contracted sat mainly in CM and EM if CD4+, and in EMRA if CD8+.

This TCR derives from a young man who had mild COVID-19 (a few samples of this study predate the infection). Cell type and time point are not known. Source material: PBMCs or a T cell subset sorted from them (not recorded which). The J gene is TRBJ2-7, the V gene TRBV9; a possible D gene is TRBD1 (6 bases). The CDR3 DNA reads TGTGCCAGCAGCGAGGCGGACAGTTCACTCTACGAGCAGTACTTC. It specifies CASSEADSSLYEQYF.